The clone carrying this T cell receptor (beta chain) showed up just once. Its antigen is as yet unknown. This sample was included in a study of vaccination effects on CD4 cells after COVID-19. Broader study findings: Few convalescent patients, and no early post-infection timepoints, were available to the study.

Antigen-specific CD4+ T cell clonotypes were called by their expansion after viral peptide-pool culture in ViraFEST. Upon completion of more than eight days in culture, CD4+ T cells were isolated. Vaccinees lacked prior SARS-CoV-2 infection and tested negative for nucleocapsid antibodies. Per the germline V gene, CDR1 is MNHEY and CDR2 is SVGAGI. This CDR3 is 13 amino acids long. Sequenced by immunoSEQ multiplex PCR; TCRdb stores in-frame clones only, minus some. The sample lists under 80,000 clones; around 74% were seen once. This specimen consisted of CD4+ T cells from PBMCs cultured with HCoV-229E spike peptides, obtained before COVID-19 vaccination. This TCR was sampled from a human donor who received a COVID-19 vaccine. This chain joins TRBV6-5 and TRBJ1-4, with D perhaps TRBD1 (5 bases). The CDR3 DNA sequence: TGTGAATTAGGAGGGGAAGGGTATGAAAAACTGTTTTTT. Amino acids: CELGGEGYEKLFF.